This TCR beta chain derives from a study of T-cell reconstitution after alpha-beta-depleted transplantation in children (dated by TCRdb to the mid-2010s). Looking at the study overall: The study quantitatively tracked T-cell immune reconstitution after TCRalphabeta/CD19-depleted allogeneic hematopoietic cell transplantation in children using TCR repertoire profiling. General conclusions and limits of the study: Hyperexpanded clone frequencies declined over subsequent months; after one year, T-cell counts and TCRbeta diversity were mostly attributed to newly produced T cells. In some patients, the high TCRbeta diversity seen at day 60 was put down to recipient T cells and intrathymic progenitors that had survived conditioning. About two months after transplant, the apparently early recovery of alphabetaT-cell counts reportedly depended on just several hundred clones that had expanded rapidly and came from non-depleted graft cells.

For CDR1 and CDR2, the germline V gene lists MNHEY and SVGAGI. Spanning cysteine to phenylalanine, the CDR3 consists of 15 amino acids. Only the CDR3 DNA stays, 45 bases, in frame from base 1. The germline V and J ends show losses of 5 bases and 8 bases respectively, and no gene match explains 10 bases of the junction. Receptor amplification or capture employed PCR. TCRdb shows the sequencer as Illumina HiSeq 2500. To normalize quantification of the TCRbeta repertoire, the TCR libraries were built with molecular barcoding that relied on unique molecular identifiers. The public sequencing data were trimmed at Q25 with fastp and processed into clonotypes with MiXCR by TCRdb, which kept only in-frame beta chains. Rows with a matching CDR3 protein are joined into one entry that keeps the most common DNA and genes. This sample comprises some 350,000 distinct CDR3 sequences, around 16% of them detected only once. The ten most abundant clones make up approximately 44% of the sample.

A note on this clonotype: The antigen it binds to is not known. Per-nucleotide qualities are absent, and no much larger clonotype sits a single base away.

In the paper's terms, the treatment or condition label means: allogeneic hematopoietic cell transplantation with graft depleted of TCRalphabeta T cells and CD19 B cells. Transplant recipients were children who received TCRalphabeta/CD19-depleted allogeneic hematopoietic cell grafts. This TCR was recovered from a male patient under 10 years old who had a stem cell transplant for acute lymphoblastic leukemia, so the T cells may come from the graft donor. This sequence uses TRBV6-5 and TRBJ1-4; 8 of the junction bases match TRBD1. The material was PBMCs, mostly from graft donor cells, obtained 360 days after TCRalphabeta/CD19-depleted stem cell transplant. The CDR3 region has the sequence CASSRDRGREEKLFF. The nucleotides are TGTGCCAGCAGTCGAGACAGGGGTAGAGAGGAAAAACTGTTTTTT.